Reported below is one T cell receptor beta chain. Its target is not known. The data stem from a study of shared clonotypes between healthy human individuals. At the level of the study: The donor group consisted of two women and a few men, aged 18 to 49. Study results and limitations: Rarefaction showed that sequencing of sorted subsets was incomplete (despite large depth). Clonotype sharing across several donors was observed for 4% to 5.5% of naive CD4 clonotypes.

Germline-derived CDR1 and CDR2 are LGHNA and YSLEER. V lost 0 bases to trimming and J lost 6 bases; unmatched junction nucleotides: 3. The CDR3 has 16 residues. Naive CD8 cells, CD45RO-negative and positively selected for CCR7, excluded terminally differentiated effector memory CD45RA+ cells. Libraries were prepared by immunoSEQ multiplex PCR; TCRdb keeps only in-frame clonotypes and omits some of them. The sample shows around 2,000,000 clones, about 94% of them seen only once. The rearrangement links TRBV4-3 to TRBJ2-2; 11 nucleotides agree with TRBD2. The sample consisted of naive CD8+ T cells sorted from blood. This clonotype originated in a man aged 18-30 years in good health. This CDR3 is CASSQDLAGGPGELFF. As DNA, the CDR3 is TGCGCCAGCAGCCAAGACCTAGCGGGAGGTCCCGGGGAGCTGTTTTTT.